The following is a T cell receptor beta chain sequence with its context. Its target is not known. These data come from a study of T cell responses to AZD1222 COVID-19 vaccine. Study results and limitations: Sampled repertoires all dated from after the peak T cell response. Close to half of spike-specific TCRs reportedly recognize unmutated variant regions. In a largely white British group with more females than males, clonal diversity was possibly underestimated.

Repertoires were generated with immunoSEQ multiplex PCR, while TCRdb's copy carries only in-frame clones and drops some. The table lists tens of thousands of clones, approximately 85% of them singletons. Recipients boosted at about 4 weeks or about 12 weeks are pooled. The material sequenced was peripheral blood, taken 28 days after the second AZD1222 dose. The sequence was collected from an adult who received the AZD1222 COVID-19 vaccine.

The CDR3: CAIKIDGQETQYF. The CDR3 nucleotides are TGTGCCATCAAAATTGACGGGCAGGAGACCCAGTACTTC. The chain employs TRBV10-3 and TRBJ2-5; D is uncertain. This CDR3 comprises 13 residues. V lost 7 bases to trimming and J lost 5 bases, with 14 bases between them. Germline CDR1 ENHRY, CDR2 SYGVKD.